Detailed here is one T cell receptor beta chain. Its cognate antigen is unknown. The record originates from a study of OX40 agonist ivuxolimab in advanced cancers. Study overall: An agonistic human IgG2 monoclonal antibody against OX40 (CD134) was given. Overall study results and limits: Certain nonresponding patients likewise had low normalized T-cell clonal expansion. Relative to CD4+ cells, CD8+ T cells on average had more expanded clones. At 0.1 to 3.0 mg/kg and by week 6, CD4+ and CD8+ T cells in the blood had expanded clonally.

Assay used: immunoSEQ multiplex PCR; TCRdb lists only in-frame clones, some missing. Seen here are about 19,000 clones, 85% to 90% observed once, and the top ten hold about 50%. V was clipped by 5 bases and J by 7 bases, with 17 bases between them. Germline V lookup: CDR1 MGHRA, CDR2 YSYEKL. This CDR3 comprises 15 residues. V gene TRBV4-1 combines with J gene TRBJ2-2; D is perhaps TRBD2 (6 bases). The clonotype comes from an adult with an advanced solid tumor such as melanoma, head and neck, liver or kidney cancer. The input for sequencing was CD4+ or CD8+ T cells sorted from blood, taken in a trial of the OX40 agonist ivuxolimab. This CDR3 reads CASSVRFGGDGELFF. The CDR3 coding sequence is TGCGCCAGCAGCGTCAGGTTTGGAGGGGACGGGGAGCTGTTTTTT.